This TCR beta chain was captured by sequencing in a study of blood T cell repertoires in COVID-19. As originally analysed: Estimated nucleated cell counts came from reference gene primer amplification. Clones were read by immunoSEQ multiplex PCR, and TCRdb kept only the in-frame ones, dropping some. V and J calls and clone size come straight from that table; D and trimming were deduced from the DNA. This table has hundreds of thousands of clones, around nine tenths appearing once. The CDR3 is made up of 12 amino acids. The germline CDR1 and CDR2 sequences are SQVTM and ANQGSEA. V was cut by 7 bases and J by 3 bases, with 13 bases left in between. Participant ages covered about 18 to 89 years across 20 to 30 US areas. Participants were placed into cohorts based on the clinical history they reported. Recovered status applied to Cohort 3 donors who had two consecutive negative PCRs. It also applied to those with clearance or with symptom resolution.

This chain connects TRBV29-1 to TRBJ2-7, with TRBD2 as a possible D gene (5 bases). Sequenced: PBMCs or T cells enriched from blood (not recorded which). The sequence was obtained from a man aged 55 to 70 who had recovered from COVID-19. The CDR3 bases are TGCAGCGCCCGAGCGGAGAACTACGAGCAGTACTTC. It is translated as CSARAENYEQYF.